The 30 T cell receptor beta chains below come from one sample, sequenced in a study of blood T cell repertoires in COVID-19. This table comes from immunoSEQ multiplex PCR, and its TCRdb copy is limited to in-frame clones, with some not included. The top ten hold approximately 1.5% of the sample, which has about 410,000 clones, 89% seen once. Sample: peripheral blood. These receptors all come from a middle-aged woman with COVID-19, enrolled during active disease.

This chain uses TRBV19 with TRBJ1-5; 7 nucleotides line up with TRBD1. Germline values: CDR1 LNHDA, CDR2 SQIVND (reference sequence). There are 14 residues in the CDR3. V lost 10 bases and J lost 0; bases outside the gene matches: 6. CDR3 protein: CATRQGNSNQPQHF. DNA of the CDR3: TGTGCCACAAGACAGGGAAATAGCAATCAGCCCCAGCATTTT. The variable domain in full, with the rest retrieved from reference TRBV19 and TRBJ1-5, is DGGITQSPKYLFRKEGQNVTLSCEQNLNHDAMYWYRQDPGQGLRLIYYSQIVNDFQKGDIAEGYSVSREKKESFPLTVTSAQKNPTAFYLCATRQGNSNQPQHFGDGTRLSIL.

The V and J genes are TRBV12-5 and TRBJ1-6; no definite D call. CDR1 LGHNT and CDR2 FRNRAP come from the germline V gene. V lost 0 bases and J lost 7, with 16 bases in between. The length of the CDR3 is 17 residues. The CDR3 nucleotides are TGTGCTAGTGGTTTGGTACTAGGAAATTTCGGGAATTCACCCCTCCACTTT. Residues: CASGLVLGNFGNSPLHF. Looking up the rest from reference TRBV12-5 and TRBJ1-6 gives the full variable domain: DARVTQTPRHKVTEMGQEVTMRCQPILGHNTVFWYRQTMMQGLELLAYFRNRAPLDDSGMPKDRFSAEMPDATLATLKIQPSEPRDSAVYFCASGLVLGNFGNSPLHFGNGTRLTVT.

The chain recombines TRBV7-3 with TRBJ1-3, with 8 bases that match TRBD1. The V and J ends lost 5 bases and 0 bases, in that order; junction bases with no gene match: 3. The CDR3 is 15 amino acids. Germline CDR1 SGHTA, CDR2 FQGTGA. In DNA, the CDR3 is TGTGCCAGCAGCGGAGGACAGGGCTCTGGAAACACCATATATTTT. Amino acids: CASSGGQGSGNTIYF.

V is TRBV6-6 and J is TRBJ1-1, with 7 bases matching TRBD1. The CDR3 consists of 15 residues. V shed 2 bases and J 7 bases; nucleotides not matched to a gene: 10. CDR1 is MNHNY, CDR2 SVGAGI, per germline (reference sequence). CDR3 sequence: CASSYPQGRGVEAFF. CDR3 DNA sequence: TGTGCCAGCAGTTACCCACAGGGGCGGGGAGTTGAAGCTTTCTTT.

This sequence joins TRBV5-1 and TRBJ2-5, with D perhaps matching TRBD2 (5 bases). The length of the CDR3 is 15 residues. V gave up 0 bases and J gave up 5 bases, with 14 bases separating them. Germline-derived CDR1 and CDR2 are SGHRS and YFSETQ. The CDR3 sequence: CASSLAPPPGETQYF. The CDR3 DNA follows: TGCGCCAGCAGCTTGGCCCCACCCCCGGGGGAGACCCAGTACTTC.

The chain uses TRBV6-2 or TRBV6-3 and TRBJ2-3, with 9 bases that match TRBD2. Germline V gene sequence: CDR1 MNHEY, CDR2 SVGEGT. With 2 bases clipped from V and 4 bases from J, the junction kept 7 bases outside the gene matches. The CDR3 extends over 16 amino acids. In nucleotides, the CDR3 is TGTGCCAGCAGTTACCGAGCGGGGGGTCTACCAGATACGCAGTATTTT. Translated, it gives CASSYRAGGLPDTQYF.

The chain recombines TRBV7-9 with TRBJ1-4; 7 positions agree with TRBD1. CDR3 length: 17 residues. Unmatched junction bases numbered 14, after V lost 5 bases and J lost 5 bases. Germline-derived CDR1 and CDR2 are SEHNR and FQNEAQ (reference sequence). CDR3 loop: CASSDRVGGEGNEKLFF. The CDR3 nucleotides are TGTGCCAGCAGCGACCGGGTAGGGGGCGAGGGGAATGAAAAACTGTTTTTT. Based on the CDR3 plus reference TRBV7-9 and TRBJ1-4, the full variable domain is DTGVSQNPRHKITKRGQNVTFRCDPISEHNRLYWYRQTLGQGPEFLTYFQNEAQLEKSRLLSDRFSAERPKGSFSTLEIQRTEQGDSAMYLCASSDRVGGEGNEKLFFGSGTQLSVL.

The rearrangement links TRBV3-1 (or the pseudogene TRBV3-2) to TRBJ2-7, with D possibly being TRBD2 (5 bases). V was pared by 4 bases and J by 0 bases, with 13 bases between. CDR1 is LGHDT, CDR2 YNNKEL, per germline (reference sequence). There are 15 residues in the CDR3. The CDR3 DNA reads as TGTGCCAGCAGCCGCGGACTGGGCCTCTCCTACGAGCAGTACTTC. Amino acid sequence: CASSRGLGLSYEQYF.

The gene calls are TRBV6-2 or TRBV6-3 and TRBJ1-2; D is undetermined. Germline CDR1 and CDR2: MNHEY and SVGEGT. V was clipped by 5 bases and J by 4 bases, with 17 bases between them. CDR3 length equals 15 residues. CDR3 loop: CASSDNPVSGYGYTF. The CDR3 DNA reads as TGTGCCAGCAGTGACAACCCTGTCAGCGGCTATGGCTACACCTTC.

This rearrangement joins TRBV19 to TRBJ1-5, with 7 bases fitting TRBD1. This CDR3 is 13 amino acids long. Germline loops: CDR1 LNHDA, CDR2 SQIVND (reference sequence). The CDR3 loop is CADPDRSNQPQHF. The CDR3 nucleotides read TGTGCAGACCCGGACAGGAGCAATCAGCCCCAGCATTTT. Complete variable domain (other parts from reference TRBV19 and TRBJ1-5): DGGITQSPKYLFRKEGQNVTLSCEQNLNHDAMYWYRQDPGQGLRLIYYSQIVNDFQKGDIAEGYSVSREKKESFPLTVTSAQKNPTAFYLCADPDRSNQPQHFGDGTRLSIL.

The chain uses TRBV12-5 and TRBJ1-1; D might be TRBD1 (5 bases). The CDR3 is 15 residues long. Trimming left V 8 bases short and J 0 bases short, with 16 bases between. Germline V gene lookup returns CDR1 LGHNT and CDR2 FRNRAP. Here the CDR3 reads CASRGIGAMNTEAFF. In nucleotides, the CDR3 is TGTGCTAGTCGTGGTATAGGGGCCATGAACACTGAAGCTTTCTTT.

The chain's CDR3 is CASSLVAQGAKGYTF. CDR3 sequence (DNA): TGTGCCAGCAGCTTAGTGGCCCAGGGGGCGAAGGGCTACACCTTC. The chain combines TRBV7-9 with TRBJ1-2; the match to TRBD1 covers 8 bases. The CDR3 sequence is 15 residues long. Germline CDR1 reads SEHNR; CDR2 reads FQNEAQ (reference sequence). Losses at the gene ends were 1 base for V and 8 bases for J; bases not matched to a gene: 9.

This chain connects TRBV27 to TRBJ1-3, with D maybe TRBD1 (5 bases). CDR1 MNHEY and CDR2 SMNVEV come from the germline V gene (reference sequence). There are 17 residues in the CDR3. Between the trimmed V and J ends, which lost 1 base and 0 bases, there was a span of 13 bases. The CDR3 is CASSLFGVGLSGNTIYF. The CDR3 DNA reads TGTGCCAGCAGTTTATTTGGGGTGGGGCTCTCTGGAAACACCATATATTTT.

The gene calls are TRBV25-1 and TRBJ1-1, with D possibly being TRBD1 (6 bases). The V end lost 9 bases, the J end lost 1 base, and 15 bases lay between the germline ends. The CDR3 length is 14 residues. Per germline, CDR1 MGHDK and CDR2 SYGVNS. In DNA, the CDR3 is TGTGCCAGGAGGATTCGACAGGAGAACACTGAAGCTTTCTTT. This gives the protein CARRIRQENTEAFF.

This chain joins TRBV6-1 and TRBJ2-5, with TRBD2 matching 10 bases. The V segment lost 3 bases and the J segment 5 bases; nucleotides outside the gene matches: 12. CDR1 is MNHNS and CDR2 is SASEGT in the germline V gene. The CDR3 extends over 17 amino acids. The CDR3 DNA is TGTGCCAGCAGTGAGTTTAGCGGGGGGTCTGCCGGGGAGACCCAGTACTTC. Translated, it gives CASSEFSGGSAGETQYF.

The chain has TRBV7-3 and TRBJ1-4, with D possibly being TRBD1 (5 bases). CDR3 length: 13 amino acids. The V end was cut by 5 bases, the J end by 8 bases, with 12 bases between. Germline V gene sequence: CDR1 SGHTA, CDR2 FQGTGA. The CDR3 sequence: CASSAGPGEKLFF. CDR3 in DNA: TGTGCCAGCAGCGCGGGACCGGGGGAAAAACTGTTTTTT.

This chain uses TRBV5-1 with TRBJ2-1; the match to TRBD1 covers 9 bases. CDR3 length: 15 residues. V shed 3 bases, J shed 6 bases, and the junction held 7 bases outside the gene matches. CDR1 is SGHRS, CDR2 YFSETQ, per germline. CDR3 DNA sequence: TGCGCCAGCAGCTCCTCGGGACAGGGTGGCAATGAGCAGTTCTTC. It translates to CASSSSGQGGNEQFF.

The rearrangement uses TRBV7-9 and TRBJ2-1; 9 nucleotides match TRBD2. After removal of 5 bases from V and 15 bases from J, the junction contained 11 bases not matched to a gene. This CDR3 contains 13 residues. Germline V gives CDR1 SEHNR, CDR2 FQNEAQ (reference sequence). The CDR3 sequence: CASSPTNSGRPFF. CDR3 bases: TGTGCCAGCAGCCCTACAAACAGCGGGAGGCCGTTCTTC. Complete variable domain (other parts from reference TRBV7-9 and TRBJ2-1): DTGVSQNPRHKITKRGQNVTFRCDPISEHNRLYWYRQTLGQGPEFLTYFQNEAQLEKSRLLSDRFSAERPKGSFSTLEIQRTEQGDSAMYLCASSPTNSGRPFFGPGTRLTVL.

The chain couples TRBV4-3 to TRBJ2-1, with 16 positions matching TRBD2. This CDR3 spans 18 amino acids. Germline CDR1 and CDR2: LGHNA and YSLEER. The ends lost 5 bases at V and 10 bases at J; junction bases unmatched: 14. The CDR3 is CASSYMTGLAGGSGEQFF. As DNA, the CDR3 is TGCGCCAGCAGCTACATGACGGGACTAGCGGGAGGGTCCGGCGAGCAGTTCTTC.

This chain joins TRBV2 and TRBJ2-5; 8 bases are a match to TRBD2. With 5 bases clipped from V and 4 bases from J, the junction kept 9 bases outside the gene matches. Germline values: CDR1 SNHLY, CDR2 FYNNEI. The CDR3 sequence is 15 residues long. The CDR3 spells CASSSPGGKSETQYF. The CDR3 nucleotides read TGTGCCAGCAGTTCTCCGGGAGGGAAGTCAGAGACCCAGTACTTC.

Only one count was recorded for this clone. The chain carries TRBV7-2 and TRBJ2-5; 11 bases are shared with TRBD1. There are 15 residues in the CDR3. The germline V gene has CDR1 SGHTA and CDR2 FQGNSA. V shed 7 bases and J 4 bases; nucleotides not matched to a gene: 8. The CDR3 coding sequence is TGTGCCAGCACACAGGACAGGGGGCGGTCAGAGACCCAGTACTTC. This encodes CASTQDRGRSETQYF.

The chain joins TRBV19 to TRBJ2-7; 14 nucleotides align to TRBD2. Per the germline V gene, CDR1 is LNHDA and CDR2 is SQIVND (reference sequence). The junction had 11 bases not matched to a gene; V was cut back by 6 bases and J by 7 bases. CDR3 length equals 16 residues. The CDR3 here is CASSQRLAGGPGEQYF. Here the CDR3 DNA reads TGTGCCAGTAGCCAACGACTAGCGGGGGGGCCCGGGGAGCAGTACTTC.

The gene calls are TRBV10-3 and TRBJ1-6; TRBD1 agrees at 8 bases. The CDR3 is 14 residues long. V lost 4 bases, J lost 10 bases, and 6 bases stayed unmatched. In germline, CDR1 is ENHRY, CDR2 SYGVKD. The CDR3 is CAISGTGLESPLHF. The CDR3, as DNA: TGTGCCATCAGTGGGACAGGGCTAGAGTCACCCCTCCACTTT.

This CDR3 reads CASSRPPGLAGPNEQFF. CDR3 sequence (DNA): TGCGCCAGCAGCAGACCGCCGGGACTAGCGGGACCCAATGAGCAGTTCTTC. This chain links TRBV5-1 with TRBJ2-1; 13 bases agree with TRBD2. The germline V gene encodes CDR1 SGHRS and CDR2 YFSETQ. The CDR3 is 17 residues long. Trimming cost V 4 bases and J 6 bases; bases outside gene matches: 10.

The J gene is TRBJ1-2, the V gene TRBV4-1; D uncertain. Germline V gene sequence: CDR1 MGHRA, CDR2 YSYEKL. Trimming removed 4 bases at V and 5 bases at J, with 11 bases between. The CDR3 consists of 13 residues. The CDR3 coding sequence is TGCGCCAGCAGCCCTAGGACTGATTATGGCTACACCTTC. As protein: CASSPRTDYGYTF.

V gene TRBV9 combines with J gene TRBJ2-1, with 8 bases lining up with TRBD2. CDR1 SGDLS and CDR2 YYNGEE come from the germline V gene. V gave up 5 bases and J gave up 1 base; unmatched junction bases: 5. This CDR3 has 15 amino acids. The CDR3 protein is CASSGAGESYNEQFF. The CDR3 DNA reads TGTGCCAGCAGTGGAGCGGGAGAGTCCTACAATGAGCAGTTCTTC.

The chain combines TRBV29-1 with TRBJ2-1; 8 bases are a match to TRBD1. With V trimmed by 6 bases and J by 9 bases, 4 bases remained unmatched. Germline lookup yields CDR1 SQVTM and CDR2 ANQGSEA. The CDR3 consists of 11 residues. The CDR3 protein is CSVPTGGEQFF. The CDR3 region has the DNA TGCAGCGTCCCCACAGGGGGTGAGCAGTTCTTC.

V usage is TRBV6-1 and J usage is TRBJ2-7; TRBD2 aligns across 7 bases. This CDR3 spans 15 amino acids. Germline V gene sequence: CDR1 MNHNS, CDR2 SASEGT. V was pared by 2 bases and J by 5 bases, with 9 bases of the junction left unmatched. As DNA, the CDR3 is TGTGCCAGCAGTGAACAGCCCGGGGAGGGCAACGAGCAGTACTTC. This codes for CASSEQPGEGNEQYF.

The V gene is TRBV7-2, the J gene TRBJ2-5; 13 bases fit TRBD2. CDR1 and CDR2 from the germline V gene are SGHTA and FQGNSA. The CDR3 covers 16 residues. The V segment lost 6 bases and the J segment 4 bases; nucleotides outside the gene matches: 8. The CDR3 is CASRSPGLAGLETQYF. CDR3 bases: TGTGCCAGCAGATCACCGGGACTAGCGGGACTAGAGACCCAGTACTTC.

The genes are TRBV6-6 and TRBJ2-7; 9 bases align to TRBD1. The CDR3 runs 14 residues. The V segment lost 11 bases and the J segment 2 bases; nucleotides outside the gene matches: 10. Germline loops: CDR1 MNHNY, CDR2 SVGAGI (reference sequence). The DNA of the CDR3 is TGTGCCGCCCAGGGGACAGGGCCTGCCTACGAGCAGTACTTC. Its protein product is CAAQGTGPAYEQYF.